The clone carrying this TCR beta chain occurred a few times. The sample is drawn from a study of shared clonotypes between healthy human individuals. This CDR3 is built from 14 residues. CDR1 MDHEN and CDR2 SYDVKM come from the germline V gene. V lost 5 bases, J lost 1 base, and 11 bases lay in between. Sequencing used immunoSEQ multiplex PCR; TCRdb keeps in-frame clones, though not all of them. The repertoire holds some 2,500,000 clones, with approximately 93% as singletons. The chain recombines TRBV28 with TRBJ2-5; TRBD1 or TRBD2 may be the D gene (6 bases each). Sequenced material: naive CD4+ T cells from PBMCs. The subset is: CD45RA+ positively selected. This sequence was found in a man aged 18 to 30 in good health. Some clones in this sample may be carry-over from other donors' samples. The CDR3 bases are TGTGCCAGCAGTGGGGGGCTTCTCCAAGAGACCCAGTACTTC. This codes for CASSGGLLQETQYF.